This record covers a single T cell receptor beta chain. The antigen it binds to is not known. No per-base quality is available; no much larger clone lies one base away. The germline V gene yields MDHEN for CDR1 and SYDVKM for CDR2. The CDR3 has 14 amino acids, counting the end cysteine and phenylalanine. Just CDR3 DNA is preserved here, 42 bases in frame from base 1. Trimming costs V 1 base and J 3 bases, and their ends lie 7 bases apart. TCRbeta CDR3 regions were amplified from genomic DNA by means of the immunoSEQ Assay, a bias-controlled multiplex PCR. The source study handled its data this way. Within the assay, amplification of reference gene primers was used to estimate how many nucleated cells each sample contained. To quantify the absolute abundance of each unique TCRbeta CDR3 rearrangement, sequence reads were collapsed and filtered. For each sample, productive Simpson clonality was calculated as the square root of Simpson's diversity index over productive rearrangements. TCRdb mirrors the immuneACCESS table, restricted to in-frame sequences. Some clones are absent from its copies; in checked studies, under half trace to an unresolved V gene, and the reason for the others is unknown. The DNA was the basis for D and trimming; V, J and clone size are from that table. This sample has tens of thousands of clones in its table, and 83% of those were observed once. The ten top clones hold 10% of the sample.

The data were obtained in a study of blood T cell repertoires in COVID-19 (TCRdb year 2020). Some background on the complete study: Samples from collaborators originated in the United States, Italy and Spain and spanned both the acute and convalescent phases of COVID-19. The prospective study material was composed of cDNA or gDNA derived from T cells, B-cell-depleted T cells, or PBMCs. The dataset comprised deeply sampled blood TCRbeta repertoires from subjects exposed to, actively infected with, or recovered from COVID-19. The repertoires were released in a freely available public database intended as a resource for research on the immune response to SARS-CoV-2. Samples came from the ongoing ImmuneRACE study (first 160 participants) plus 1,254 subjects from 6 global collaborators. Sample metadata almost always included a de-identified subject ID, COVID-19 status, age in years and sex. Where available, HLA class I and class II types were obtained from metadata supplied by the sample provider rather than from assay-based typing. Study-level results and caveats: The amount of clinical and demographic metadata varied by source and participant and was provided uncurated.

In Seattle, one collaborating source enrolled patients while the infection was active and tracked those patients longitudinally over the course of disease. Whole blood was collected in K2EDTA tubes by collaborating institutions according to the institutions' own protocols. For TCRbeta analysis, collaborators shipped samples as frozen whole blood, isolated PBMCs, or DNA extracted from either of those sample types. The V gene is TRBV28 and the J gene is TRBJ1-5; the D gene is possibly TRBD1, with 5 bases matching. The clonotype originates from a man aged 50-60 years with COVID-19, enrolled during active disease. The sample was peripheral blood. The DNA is TGTGCCAGCAGTTTATTGACAGACAATCAGCCCCAGCATTTT. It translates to CASSLLTDNQPQHF.